This TCR beta chain was sequenced during a study of blood T cell repertoires in COVID-19. At the level of the study: Samples came from the United States, Italy and Spain, spanning acute and convalescent COVID-19. The analysed material was cDNA or gDNA that came from T cells, B-cell-depleted T cells, or PBMCs.

In the authors' workflow: Amplifying reference gene primers gave estimates of nucleated cell counts. TCRdb's table, derived via immunoSEQ multiplex PCR, lists solely in-frame clones and lacks some. V, J and clone size were drawn from that table, and D and trimming were deduced from the DNA. The repertoire holds about 160,000 clones, with about nine tenths as singletons. Germline V gene sequence: CDR1 MNHNY, CDR2 SVGAGI (reference sequence). V lost 2 bases and J 2 bases, leaving 7 bases between the germline ends. The CDR3 has 14 amino acids. This chain links TRBV6-6 with TRBJ2-1; no clear D gene. Sequencing was performed on peripheral blood. The clonotype originates from a woman between 55 and 75 years old who had recovered from COVID-19. DNA of the CDR3: TGTGCCAGCAGTTACCCGGGTGCCTACAATGAGCAGTTCTTC. It codes for CASSYPGAYNEQFF.